This T cell receptor (beta chain) was identified in a study of T cell clonotyping in hematopoietic cell transplantation. V shed 0 bases and J shed 0 bases, with 3 bases lying between them. The length of the CDR3 is 14 residues. Germline CDR1 and CDR2: SEHNR and FQNEAQ (reference sequence). Study-level points and caveats: Recipient TCR diversity dropped after transplant; expanded clonotypes rose from day 30 to 180. At the given depth, recipient repertoires were over 95% de novo clonotypes. Cells were unsorted, so CD4 and CD8 contributions were not separated.

In this sample, this clone turned up once. Its antigen remains unidentified. Assay: immunoSEQ multiplex PCR; the TCRdb copy retains only in-frame clones and omits some. Among 55,000 to 70,000 clones listed, about 94% were seen once. V gene TRBV7-9 combines with J gene TRBJ1-5; D ambiguous. The receptor comes from a man aged 50-60 years in good health. Some clones in this sample may be carry-over from other donors' samples. What was sequenced was peripheral blood mononuclear cells. Here the CDR3 DNA reads TGTGCCAGCAGCTTAGCCGGTAGCAATCAGCCCCAGCATTTT. It yields the protein CASSLAGSNQPQHF.